A single sample is the source of the 10 T cell receptor beta chains below, sequenced in a study of blood T cells in healthy people across ages. A sample-barcoded 5' primer and a J-beta primer mix were used in a second PCR of roughly 7 to 12 cycles. TCRdb re-called the 5' RACE reads with MiXCR, one entry per CDR3 protein. This table has roughly 2 million distinct CDR3 sequences, roughly 49% appearing once. The specimen sequenced was blood. The receptors shown here come from a woman aged 35 to 49 in good health.

J is TRBJ1-2 and V is TRBV20-1, with unresolved D. This CDR3 comprises 14 residues. Germline-derived CDR1 and CDR2 are DFQATT and SNEGSKA (reference sequence). Trimming shortened V by 3 bases and J by 0 bases, and 11 bases separated the two germline ends. CDR3 in DNA: TGCAGTGCTAGCGGCATGGGATCTAACTATGGCTACACCTTC. This codes for CSASGMGSNYGYTF.

The V call is TRBV9, the J call TRBJ1-6; 7 bases are a match to TRBD1. V shed 0 bases and J 5 bases; nucleotides not matched to a gene: 2. CDR1 is SGDLS and CDR2 is YYNGEE in the germline V gene. The CDR3 totals 15 residues. Written as DNA, the CDR3 is TGTGCCAGCAGCGTAGCTGGACAGGATAATTCACCCCTCCACTTT. This sequence encodes CASSVAGQDNSPLHF.

This clonotype has more than one count but fewer than ten. The chain links TRBV27 to TRBJ1-2; the D gene is possibly TRBD1 (5 bases). CDR3 length: 14 residues. The ends were cut back, 3 bases at V and 3 bases at J, with 11 bases in the middle. Germline V gene lookup returns CDR1 MNHEY and CDR2 SMNVEV (reference sequence). The chain's CDR3 is CASSLRGPDYGYTF. CDR3 nucleotide sequence: TGTGCCAGCAGTTTGAGGGGCCCAGACTATGGCTACACCTTC.

The genes are TRBV28 and TRBJ1-2; 9 bases are a match to TRBD1. CDR1 is MDHEN and CDR2 is SYDVKM in the germline V gene. The CDR3 totals 15 residues. The ends lost 3 bases at V and 7 bases at J; junction bases unmatched: 9. The CDR3, as DNA: TGTGCCAGCAGTTTCTCCGGGACAGGGTTATGTGGCTACACCTTC. Encoded protein: CASSFSGTGLCGYTF.

This sequence joins TRBV12-3 or TRBV12-4 and TRBJ1-4, with D possibly TRBD1 on 6 matching bases. CDR3 length equals 13 residues. The V gene lost 4 bases and the J gene lost 4 bases, with 7 bases spanning the gap. Here the CDR3 DNA reads TGTGCCAGCAGTTGGGACATTAATGAAAAACTGTTTTTT. Protein product: CASSWDINEKLFF.

This clonotype was seen more than once but under ten times. The junction departs from germline at one end; a sequencing error may be responsible. V is TRBV4-2 and J is TRBJ1-4; 7 bases line up with TRBD1. The CDR3 totals 16 residues. Per the germline V gene, CDR1 is LGHNA and CDR2 is YNFKEQ. DNA for the CDR3: TGTGCCAGCAGCAAAGAGGGAGGGGGCCTTAATGAAAAACTGTTTTTT. Protein product: CASSKEGGGLNEKLFF.

The chain is built from TRBV10-3 and TRBJ2-5; D may be TRBD2 (6 bases). Trimming shortened V by 3 bases and J by 5 bases, and 10 bases separated the two germline ends. The CDR3 sequence is 13 residues long. The germline V gene has CDR1 ENHRY and CDR2 SYGVKD. CDR3 region: CAISELGRETQYF. The CDR3 DNA follows: TGTGCCATCAGTGAATTAGGGAGGGAGACCCAGTACTTC.

This clonotype has a handful of counts. The chain links TRBV6-2 or TRBV6-3 to TRBJ2-7; tentatively, D is TRBD1 or TRBD2 (5 bases each). Per germline, CDR1 MNHEY and CDR2 SVGEGT. V lost 4 bases, J lost 1 base, and 20 bases lay in between. The CDR3 extends over 17 amino acids. The CDR3 here is CASSSPSRSRESYEQYF. The CDR3 DNA sequence: TGTGCCAGCAGTTCACCCAGTCGGTCCAGGGAGTCCTACGAGCAGTACTTC.

This chain connects TRBV29-1 to TRBJ2-3; D perhaps matches TRBD2 (6 bases). This CDR3 contains 14 residues. V gave up 1 base and J gave up 1 base, with 9 bases separating them. In germline, CDR1 is SQVTM, CDR2 ANQGSEA. CDR3 loop: CSVEGRERTDTQYF. The CDR3 DNA is TGCAGCGTTGAAGGGAGGGAACGCACAGATACGCAGTATTTT.

V usage is TRBV6-5 and J usage is TRBJ1-2; a possible D gene is TRBD1 (6 bases). The CDR3 is made up of 16 amino acids. V gave up 9 bases and J gave up 4 bases, with 24 bases separating them. From germline, CDR1 is MNHEY and CDR2 SVGAGI. The CDR3 bases are TGTGCCAGTAACCCCATAGTGGGGGCGGGAAGCTATGGCTACACCTTC. Its translation: CASNPIVGAGSYGYTF.